These 11 T cell receptor beta chains came from one sample sequenced in a study of cytomegalovirus exposure and HLA in healthy donors. Primers: 60 Vbeta forward and 13 Jbeta reverse. The assay was immunoSEQ multiplex PCR, and TCRdb's table has in-frame clones only and misses some. The repertoire holds 70,000 to 95,000 clones, with around 79% as singletons. The sample was PBMCs. These receptors originate from a middle-aged woman in good health and CMV-seropositive.

In this sample, this clone turned up a few times. V usage is TRBV19 and J usage is TRBJ1-5, with D possibly being TRBD1 (5 bases). The V gene's germline CDR1 is LNHDA and CDR2 SQIVND (reference sequence). This CDR3 is 17 amino acids long. V was shortened by 4 bases and J by 0 bases, with 16 bases between the two germline ends. The CDR3 coding sequence is TGTGCCAGTAGTAGGCCCCCTTGGACAAGTAGCAATCAGCCCCAGCATTTT. Residues: CASSRPPWTSSNQPQHF.

The genes are TRBV15 and TRBJ1-1; D is uncertain. The V gene's germline CDR1 is LNHNV and CDR2 YYDKDF (reference sequence). The V end was cut by 1 base, the J end by 1 base, with 4 bases between. CDR3 length: 13 residues. Here the CDR3 reads CATSRGANTEAFF. The CDR3 DNA reads as TGTGCCACCAGCAGAGGGGCGAACACTGAAGCTTTCTTT.

This chain joins TRBV18 and TRBJ1-5, with 8 positions matching TRBD1. The V gene's germline CDR1 is KGHSH and CDR2 LQKENI. CDR3 size: 16 residues. V shed 2 bases, J shed 3 bases, and the junction held 6 bases outside the gene matches. The CDR3 is CASSPEGTGYNQPQHF. CDR3 coding DNA: TGTGCCAGCTCACCAGAGGGGACAGGCTACAATCAGCCCCAGCATTTT. The full variable domain, completed using reference TRBV18 and TRBJ1-5, is NAGVMQNPRHLVRRRGQEARLRCSPMKGHSHVYWYRQLPEEGLKFMVYLQKENIIDESGMPKERFSAEFPKEGPSILRIQQVVRGDSAAYFCASSPEGTGYNQPQHFGDGTRLSIL.

The J gene is TRBJ2-7, the V gene TRBV7-8, with a possible D match to TRBD2 (6 bases). Germline V lookup: CDR1 SGHVS, CDR2 FQNEAQ. CDR3 length equals 15 residues. Deletions cut 0 bases from V and 2 bases from J, with 11 bases between. CDR3 sequence (DNA): TGTGCCAGCAGCTTAGCCGGGGGTCGGGCCTACGAGCAGTACTTC. It specifies CASSLAGGRAYEQYF.

J is TRBJ1-5 and V is TRBV30; D is perhaps TRBD1 (6 bases). V gave up 5 bases and J gave up 5 bases, with 19 bases separating them. The CDR3 consists of 15 residues. The germline V gene encodes CDR1 GTSNPN and CDR2 SVGIG (reference sequence). The CDR3 region is CAWSRDTGSHQPQHF. CDR3 DNA: TGTGCCTGGTCCCGGGACACGGGAAGCCATCAGCCCCAGCATTTT.

The chain combines TRBV9 with TRBJ1-1; weak D call: TRBD1 (6 bases). This CDR3 region has 15 residues. Germline lookup yields CDR1 SGDLS and CDR2 YYNGEE. The germline V and J ends were trimmed by 3 bases and 0 bases, with 12 bases remaining between them. DNA for the CDR3: TGTGCCAGCAGCGAACTACAGGGAATGAACACTGAAGCTTTCTTT. This codes for CASSELQGMNTEAFF.

CDR3 DNA: TGCGCCAGCAGCCAAGAGAGGGGGACGGGGTTGGGCACTGAAGCTTTCTTT. This gives the protein CASSQERGTGLGTEAFF. V gene TRBV4-1 combines with J gene TRBJ1-1; possible D gene TRBD1, 6 bases. The CDR3 runs to 17 residues. The germline V gene has CDR1 MGHRA and CDR2 YSYEKL. The germline V and J ends were trimmed by 0 bases and 4 bases, with 18 bases remaining between them.

V is TRBV19 and J is TRBJ1-5; D remains ambiguous. From germline, CDR1 is LNHDA and CDR2 SQIVND (reference sequence). V was pared by 8 bases and J by 0 bases, with 11 bases between. The CDR3 extends over 14 amino acids. CDR3 in DNA: TGTGCCAGTGGACGGGGTGATAGCAATCAGCCCCAGCATTTT. Amino acid sequence: CASGRGDSNQPQHF.

This clone has only one observation. The chain joins TRBV5-5 to TRBJ1-4, with 11 nucleotides matching TRBD1. Germline CDR1 reads SGHKS; CDR2 reads YYEKEE (reference sequence). The CDR3 loop spans 14 amino acids. Unmatched junction bases numbered 4, after V lost 5 bases and J lost 7 bases. The CDR3 reads CASSYGTGGEKLFF. CDR3 nucleotides: TGTGCCAGCAGTTACGGGACAGGGGGTGAAAAACTGTTTTTT.

In its sample, this clone was seen a few times. The chain couples TRBV4-1 to TRBJ2-1, with a possible D match to TRBD2 (6 bases). The V gene lost 3 bases and the J gene lost 8 bases, with 20 bases spanning the gap. CDR1 is MGHRA, CDR2 YSYEKL, per germline. The CDR3 has 16 residues. CDR3 loop: CASSHLGLPPGDEQFF. The CDR3 DNA reads TGCGCCAGCAGCCATTTGGGACTTCCCCCGGGGGATGAGCAGTTCTTC.

Worth noting for this clone: Other DNA sequences from this sample encode an identical CDR3 as well. This rearrangement joins TRBV5-1 to TRBJ1-1; D ambiguous. In germline, CDR1 is SGHRS, CDR2 YFSETQ. CDR3 length equals 14 residues. Trimming removed 0 bases from V and 2 bases from J, with 8 bases in between. The CDR3 nucleotides are TGCGCCAGCAGCTTGGCGTCAAGCAACACTGAAGCTTTCTTT. Translated: CASSLASSNTEAFF.